This is a list of T cell receptor beta chains from one sample in a study of blood T cell repertoires in COVID-19. The table came from immunoSEQ multiplex PCR; TCRdb's copy has only in-frame clones and leaves some out. The sample includes 150,000 to 200,000 clones, 80% to 90% of them seen just once. Sequencing was carried out using peripheral blood. Source of these receptors: a woman aged 70-85 years with COVID-19, enrolled during active disease. CDR3s include the opening cysteine and the closing phenylalanine or tryptophan. Fields, in order: clone size, V gene, J gene, D gene, CDR3 DNA, CDR3 protein. The D gene is left open where the match is weak. The listing skips clone size in some rows; elsewhere it reads once, few, many or a size class.

>once|TRBV5-4|TRBJ1-1|NA
TGTGCCAGCAGCACCGTAGGAGCTCTCGACACTGAAGCTTTCTTT
CASSTVGALDTEAFF
>NA|TRBV5-1|TRBJ1-3|NA
TGCGCCAGCAGTTTAGAAGGGGCTTCTGGAAACACCATATATTTT
CASSLEGASGNTIYF
>NA|TRBV13|TRBJ2-3|TRBD2
TGTGCCAGCAGCCCCAGACCCCCTAGCGGGGATACAGATACGCAGTATTTT
CASSPRPPSGDTDTQYF
>once|TRBV19|TRBJ1-5|TRBD1
TGTGCCAGTCAGGACAGGGGGGGCAATCAGCCCCAGCATTTT
CASQDRGGNQPQHF
>few|TRBV10-3|TRBJ1-6|TRBD1
TGTGCCATCAGTGAGCCCGGGACAGGGGCTTCACCCCTCCACTTT
CAISEPGTGASPLHF
>once|TRBV4-1|TRBJ2-3|TRBD2
TGCGCCAGCAGCCAAGAAGGGCCAGGGGGCCGGACTAGCGGGAGGTTAGATACGCAGTATTTT
CASSQEGPGGRTSGRLDTQYF
>NA|TRBV5-1|TRBJ1-1|NA
TGCGCCAGCAGCTCTACAGGGTGGATCGAGGCTTTCTTT
CASSSTGWIEAFF
>NA|TRBV6-1|TRBJ1-2|NA
TGTGCCATTTCGCCGGGGGGGGCGATCGACTATGGCTACACCTTC
CAISPGGAIDYGYTF
>NA|TRBV7-2|TRBJ1-1|NA
TGTGCCAGCAGCAAACAGAGAAACACTGAAGCTTTCTTT
CASSKQRNTEAFF
>NA|TRBV3-1/TRBV3-2|TRBJ2-4|NA
TGTGCCAGCAGCCAAATAGGTGGGACTGCAAACATTCAGTACTTC
CASSQIGGTANIQYF
>NA|TRBV28|TRBJ1-2|NA
TGTGCCAGCATTGGACAGCCCTATGGCTACACCTTC
CASIGQPYGYTF
>NA|TRBV28|TRBJ2-7|TRBD1
TGTGCCAGCAGAACCGACAGGGCCTACTCCTACGAGCAGTACTTC
CASRTDRAYSYEQYF
>NA|TRBV6-2/TRBV6-3|TRBJ2-2|NA
TGTGCCAGCAGTCACGCAGGGTTGGTTGAGGCCGGGGAGCTGTTTTTT
CASSHAGLVEAGELFF
>NA|TRBV3-1/TRBV3-2|TRBJ1-3|TRBD1
TGTGCCAGCAGCCGAGAAAACCTTCCGGGACAGGGAGGTGGAAACACCATATATTTT
CASSRENLPGQGGGNTIYF
>NA|TRBV19|TRBJ2-7|TRBD1
TGTGCCAGTAGTAGGACAGGGGGTAACGACGAGCAGTACTTC
CASSRTGGNDEQYF
>NA|TRBV7-7|TRBJ1-2|NA
TGTGCCAGCAGCGAGGGCCATCGGCATGGCTACATCTTC
CASSEGHRHGYIF
>NA|TRBV11-2|TRBJ2-5|NA
TGTGCCAGCAGCTTAGTCCCTGGGCCAGGGTCCGAGACCCAGTACTTC
CASSLVPGPGSETQYF
>NA|TRBV10-1|TRBJ2-3|TRBD2
TGCGCCAGCGGGACTAGCGGCACAGATACGCAGTATTTT
CASGTSGTDTQYF
>NA|TRBV10-3|TRBJ1-5|TRBD1
TGTGCCATCAGTGAGCATCTCGGGACAGGTAATCAGCCCCAGCATTTT
CAISEHLGTGNQPQHF
>NA|TRBV2|TRBJ2-7|NA
TGTGCCAGCACCTTAGCAGGGTGGGACGAGCAGTACTTC
CASTLAGWDEQYF
>NA|TRBV7-2|TRBJ2-5|TRBD2
TGTGCCAGCAGCTTGAAAACTAGCGGGAGCCCCTCCCAAGAGACCCAGTACTTC
CASSLKTSGSPSQETQYF
>NA|TRBV14|TRBJ1-4|NA
TGTGCCAGCAGCCAATCGAGGGCGTTTGAAAAACTGTTTTTT
CASSQSRAFEKLFF
>once|TRBV19|TRBJ1-5|NA
TGTGCCAGTACCAACCCCCTAGGGAGGGAAGCGCAGCCCCAGCATTTT
CASTNPLGREAQPQHF
>NA|TRBV24-1|TRBJ2-2|TRBD1
TGTGCCACCAGCGAAGGGACAGCCAACACCGGGGAGCTGTTTTTT
CATSEGTANTGELFF
>NA|TRBV2|TRBJ1-5|TRBD1
TGTGCCAGCTCCTTAAGAGGGACTAGGGACAGCAGCAATCAGCCCCAGCATTTT
CASSLRGTRDSSNQPQHF
>once|TRBV11-2|TRBJ2-4|NA
TGTGCCAGCAGCCCCGACAGGAAAAACATTCAGTACTTC
CASSPDRKNIQYF
>NA|TRBV29-1|TRBJ1-4|NA
TGCAGCGCGGGACAAAGTAATGAAAAACTGTTTTTT
CSAGQSNEKLFF
>NA|TRBV5-3|TRBJ1-5|TRBD1
TGTGCCAGAAGCCTCGGACAGGGGATTAATAGCAATCAGCCCCAGCATTTT
CARSLGQGINSNQPQHF